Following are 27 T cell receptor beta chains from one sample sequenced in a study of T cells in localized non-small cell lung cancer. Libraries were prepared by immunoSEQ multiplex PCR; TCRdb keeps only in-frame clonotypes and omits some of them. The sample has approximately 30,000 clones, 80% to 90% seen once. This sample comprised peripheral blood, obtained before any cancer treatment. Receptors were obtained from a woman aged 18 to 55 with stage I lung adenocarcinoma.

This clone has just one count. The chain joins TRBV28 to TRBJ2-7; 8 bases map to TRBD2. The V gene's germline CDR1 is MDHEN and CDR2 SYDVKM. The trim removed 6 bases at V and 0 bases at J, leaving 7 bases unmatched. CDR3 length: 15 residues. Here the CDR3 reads CASSTAGTSSYEQYF. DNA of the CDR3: TGTGCCAGCAGCACAGCCGGGACTAGCTCCTACGAGCAGTACTTC.

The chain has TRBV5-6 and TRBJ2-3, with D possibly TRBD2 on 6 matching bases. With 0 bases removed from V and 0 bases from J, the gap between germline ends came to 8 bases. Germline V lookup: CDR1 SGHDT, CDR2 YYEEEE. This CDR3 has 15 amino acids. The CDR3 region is CASSLGSGSTDTQYF. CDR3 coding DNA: TGTGCCAGCAGCTTGGGGAGCGGGAGCACAGATACGCAGTATTTT.

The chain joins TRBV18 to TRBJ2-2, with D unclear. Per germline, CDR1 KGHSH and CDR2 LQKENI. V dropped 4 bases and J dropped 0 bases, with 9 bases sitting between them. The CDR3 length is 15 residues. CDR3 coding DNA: TGTGCCAGCTCACGCGCGAAATCGAACACCGGGGAGCTGTTTTTT. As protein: CASSRAKSNTGELFF.

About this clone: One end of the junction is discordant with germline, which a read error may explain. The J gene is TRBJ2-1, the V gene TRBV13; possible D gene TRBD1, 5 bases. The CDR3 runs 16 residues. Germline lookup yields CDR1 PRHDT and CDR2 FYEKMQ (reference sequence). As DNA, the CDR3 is TGTGCCAGCATCTTAAGGGGCAGCGAAAGTTACAATGAGCAGTTCTTC. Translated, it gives CASILRGSESYNEQFF.

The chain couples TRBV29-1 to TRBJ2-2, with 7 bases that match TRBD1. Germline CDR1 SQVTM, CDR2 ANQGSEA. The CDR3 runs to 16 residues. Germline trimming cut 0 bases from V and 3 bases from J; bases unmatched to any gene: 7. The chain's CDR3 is CSVEDPNRGYTGELFF. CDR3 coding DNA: TGCAGCGTTGAAGATCCAAACAGGGGATACACCGGGGAGCTGTTTTTT.

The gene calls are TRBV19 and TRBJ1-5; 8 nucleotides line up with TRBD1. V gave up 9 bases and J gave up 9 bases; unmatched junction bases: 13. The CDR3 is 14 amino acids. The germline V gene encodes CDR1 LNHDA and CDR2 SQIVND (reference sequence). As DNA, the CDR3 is TGTGCCAGCCAGGGACAGGCCATAATCCGGCCCCAGCATTTT. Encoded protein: CASQGQAIIRPQHF.

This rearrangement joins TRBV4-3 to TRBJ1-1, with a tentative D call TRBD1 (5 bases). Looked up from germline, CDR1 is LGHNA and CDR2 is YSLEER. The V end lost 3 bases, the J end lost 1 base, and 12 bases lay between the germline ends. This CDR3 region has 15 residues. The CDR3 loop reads CASSHLERGNTEAFF. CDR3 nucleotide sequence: TGCGCCAGCAGCCACCTCGAGAGGGGGAACACTGAAGCTTTCTTT.

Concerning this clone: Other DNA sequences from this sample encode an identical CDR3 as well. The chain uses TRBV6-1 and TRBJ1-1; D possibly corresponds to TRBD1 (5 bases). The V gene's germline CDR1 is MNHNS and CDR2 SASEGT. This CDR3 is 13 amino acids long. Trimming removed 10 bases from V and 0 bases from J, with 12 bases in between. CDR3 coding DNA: TGTGCCACCTGCTCGACAGTGAACACTGAAGCTTTCTTT. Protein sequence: CATCSTVNTEAFF.

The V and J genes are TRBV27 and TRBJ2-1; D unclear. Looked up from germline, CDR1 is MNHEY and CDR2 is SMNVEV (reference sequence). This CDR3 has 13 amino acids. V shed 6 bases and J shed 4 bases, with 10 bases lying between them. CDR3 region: CASRLLGYNEQFF. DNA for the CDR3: TGTGCCAGCAGACTTTTAGGGTACAATGAGCAGTTCTTC.

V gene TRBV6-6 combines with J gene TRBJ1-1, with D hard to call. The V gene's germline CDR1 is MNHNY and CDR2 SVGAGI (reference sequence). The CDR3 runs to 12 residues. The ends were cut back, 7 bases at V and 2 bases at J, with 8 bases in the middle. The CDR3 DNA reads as TGTGCCAGCATCCGGGGAAACACTGAAGCTTTCTTT. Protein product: CASIRGNTEAFF.

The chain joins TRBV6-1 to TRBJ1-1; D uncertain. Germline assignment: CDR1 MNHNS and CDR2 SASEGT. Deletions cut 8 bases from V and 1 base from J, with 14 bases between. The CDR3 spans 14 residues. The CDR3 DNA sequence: TGTGCCAGCGTATCATGGTCTGCGAACACTGAAGCTTTCTTT. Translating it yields CASVSWSANTEAFF.

For the CDR3, the DNA is TGTGCCAGCTCACAAGGGAATGAGCAGTTCTTC. Its translation is CASSQGNEQFF. This chain uses TRBV18 with TRBJ2-1; no clear D. V lost 4 bases to trimming and J lost 7 bases, with 5 bases between them. This CDR3 has 11 residues. The V gene's germline CDR1 is KGHSH and CDR2 LQKENI.

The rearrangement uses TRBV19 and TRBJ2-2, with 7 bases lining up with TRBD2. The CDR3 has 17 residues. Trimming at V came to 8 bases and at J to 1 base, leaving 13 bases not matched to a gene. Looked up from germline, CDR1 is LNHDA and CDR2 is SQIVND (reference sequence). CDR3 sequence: CASFPRVLAVNTGELFF. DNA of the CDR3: TGTGCCAGTTTTCCCCGAGTTCTAGCGGTGAACACCGGGGAGCTGTTTTTT. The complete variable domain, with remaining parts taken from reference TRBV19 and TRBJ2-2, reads DGGITQSPKYLFRKEGQNVTLSCEQNLNHDAMYWYRQDPGQGLRLIYYSQIVNDFQKGDIAEGYSVSREKKESFPLTVTSAQKNPTAFYLCASFPRVLAVNTGELFFGEGSRLTVL.

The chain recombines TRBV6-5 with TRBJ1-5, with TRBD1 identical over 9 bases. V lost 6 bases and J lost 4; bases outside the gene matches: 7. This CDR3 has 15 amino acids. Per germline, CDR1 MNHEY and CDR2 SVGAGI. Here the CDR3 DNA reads TGTGCCAGCAGCCCTCTGACAGGGGGGAATCAGCCCCAGCATTTT. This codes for CASSPLTGGNQPQHF.

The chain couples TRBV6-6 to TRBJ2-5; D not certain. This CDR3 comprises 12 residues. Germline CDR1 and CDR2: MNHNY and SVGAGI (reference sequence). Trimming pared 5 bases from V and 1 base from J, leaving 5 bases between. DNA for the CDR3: TGTGCCAGCAGTGTAGCCCAAGAGACCCAGTACTTC. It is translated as CASSVAQETQYF.

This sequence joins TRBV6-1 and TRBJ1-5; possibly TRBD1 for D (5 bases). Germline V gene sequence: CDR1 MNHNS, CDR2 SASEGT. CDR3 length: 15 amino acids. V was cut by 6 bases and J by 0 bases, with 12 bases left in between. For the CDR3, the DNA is TGTGCCAGCAGACAGGACATCTATAGCAATCAGCCCCAGCATTTT. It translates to CASRQDIYSNQPQHF.

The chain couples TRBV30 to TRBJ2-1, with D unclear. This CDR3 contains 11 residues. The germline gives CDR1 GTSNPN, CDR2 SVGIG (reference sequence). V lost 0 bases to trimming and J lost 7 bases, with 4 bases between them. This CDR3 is CAWSVYNEQFF. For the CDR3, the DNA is TGTGCCTGGAGTGTGTATAATGAGCAGTTCTTC.

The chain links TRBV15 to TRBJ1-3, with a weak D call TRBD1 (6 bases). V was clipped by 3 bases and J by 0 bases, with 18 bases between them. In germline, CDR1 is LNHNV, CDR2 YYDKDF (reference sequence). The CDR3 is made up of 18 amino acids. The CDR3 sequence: CATSRDLTGQHSGNTIYF. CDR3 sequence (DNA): TGTGCCACCAGCAGGGACCTTACCGGACAGCACTCTGGAAACACCATATATTTT.

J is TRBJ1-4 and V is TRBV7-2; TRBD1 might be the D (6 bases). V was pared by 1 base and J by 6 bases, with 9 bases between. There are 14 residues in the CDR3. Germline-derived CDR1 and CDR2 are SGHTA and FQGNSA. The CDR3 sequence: CASSLDWTDEKLFF. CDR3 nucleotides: TGTGCCAGCAGCTTAGATTGGACAGATGAAAAACTGTTTTTT.

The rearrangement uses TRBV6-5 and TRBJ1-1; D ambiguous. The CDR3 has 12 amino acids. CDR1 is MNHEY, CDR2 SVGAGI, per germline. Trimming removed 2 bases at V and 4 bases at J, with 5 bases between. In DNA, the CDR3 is TGTGCCAGCAGTTACAGTCCCACTGAAGCTTTCTTT. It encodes CASSYSPTEAFF.

In nucleotides, the CDR3 is TGTGCCACCAGCAGGACTTCAGGGGAAGCTTTCTTT. It is translated as CATSRTSGEAFF. The chain joins TRBV15 to TRBJ1-1; TRBD1 might be the D (5 bases). The CDR3 covers 12 residues. V dropped 3 bases and J dropped 8 bases, with 10 bases sitting between them. CDR1 and CDR2 from the germline V gene are LNHNV and YYDKDF (reference sequence).

CDR3 nucleotide sequence: TGTGCCAGCTCACCAGAGGCGCTCTCTGGAAACACCATATATTTT. Translated, it gives CASSPEALSGNTIYF. This chain joins TRBV18 and TRBJ1-3; the D is unclear. Trimming took off 2 bases at V and 0 bases at J, with 8 bases between the two ends. This CDR3 region has 15 residues. The germline V gene encodes CDR1 KGHSH and CDR2 LQKENI.

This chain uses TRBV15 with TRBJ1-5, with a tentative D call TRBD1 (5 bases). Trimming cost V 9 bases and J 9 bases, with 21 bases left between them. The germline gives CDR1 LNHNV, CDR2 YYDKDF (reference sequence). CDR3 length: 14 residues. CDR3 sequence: CATRGDAGRRPQHF. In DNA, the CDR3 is TGTGCCACAAGGGGCGACGCCGGACGTCGGCCCCAGCATTTT.

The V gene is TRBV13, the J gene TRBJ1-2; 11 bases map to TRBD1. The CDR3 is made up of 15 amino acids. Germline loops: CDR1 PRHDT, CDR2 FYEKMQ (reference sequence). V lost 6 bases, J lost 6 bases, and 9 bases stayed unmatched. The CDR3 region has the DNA TGTGCCAGCAGGGGGACAGGGGGAGCGAGGAATGGCTACACCTTC. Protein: CASRGTGGARNGYTF. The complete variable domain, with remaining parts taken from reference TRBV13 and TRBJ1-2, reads AAGVIQSPRHLIKEKRETATLKCYPIPRHDTVYWYQQGPGQDPQFLISFYEKMQSDKGSIPDRFSAQQFSDYHSELNMSSLELGDSALYFCASRGTGGARNGYTFGSGTRLTVV.

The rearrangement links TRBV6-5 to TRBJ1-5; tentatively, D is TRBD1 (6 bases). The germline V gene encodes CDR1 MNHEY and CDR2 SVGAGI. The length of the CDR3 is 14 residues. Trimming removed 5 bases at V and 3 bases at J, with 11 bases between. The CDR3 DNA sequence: TGTGCCAGCAGTCTACAGGGCTCCAATCAGCCCCAGCATTTT. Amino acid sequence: CASSLQGSNQPQHF.

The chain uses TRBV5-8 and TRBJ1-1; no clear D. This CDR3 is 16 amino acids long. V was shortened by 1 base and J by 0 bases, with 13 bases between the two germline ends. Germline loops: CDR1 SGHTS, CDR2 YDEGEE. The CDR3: CASSLKGNYLNTEAFF. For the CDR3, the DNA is TGTGCCAGCAGCTTGAAGGGTAACTACTTGAACACTGAAGCTTTCTTT.

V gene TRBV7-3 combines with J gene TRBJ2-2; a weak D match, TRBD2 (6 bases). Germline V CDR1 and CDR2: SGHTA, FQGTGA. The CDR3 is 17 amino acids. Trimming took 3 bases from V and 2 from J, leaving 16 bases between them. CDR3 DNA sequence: TGTGCCAGCAGCTTCGGAGCGGAGGGCCCTAACACCGGGGAGCTGTTTTTT. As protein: CASSFGAEGPNTGELFF. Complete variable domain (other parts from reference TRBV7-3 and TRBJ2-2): GAGVSQTPSNKVTEKGKYVELRCDPISGHTALYWYRQSLGQGPEFLIYFQGTGAADDSGLPNDRFFAVRPEGSVSTLKIQRTERGDSAVYLCASSFGAEGPNTGELFFGEGSRLTVL.